This record covers a single T cell receptor beta chain. What antigen it recognizes has not been identified. The input lacks base qualities; no much larger clone sits a single base away. As encoded in the germline V gene, CDR1 is LGHNT while CDR2 is FRNRAP. V and J lose 0 bases and 5 bases, and a span of 19 bases separates them. Its CDR3 holds 17 amino acids, cysteine through phenylalanine. Kept here is only the CDR3 DNA, which spans 51 bases and is read in frame from base 1. Whole blood was collected in K2EDTA tubes by collaborating institutions according to the institutions' own protocols. For TCRbeta analysis, collaborators shipped samples as frozen whole blood, isolated PBMCs, or DNA extracted from either of those sample types. This specimen belongs to a study of blood T cell repertoires in COVID-19 (dated by TCRdb to 2020 to 2022). Concerning the study at large: The collaborator samples originated in the United States, Italy and Spain and spanned the acute and convalescent phases of COVID-19. The dataset comprised deeply sampled blood TCRbeta repertoires from subjects exposed to, actively infected with, or recovered from COVID-19. The prospective study material was composed of cDNA or gDNA derived from T cells, B-cell-depleted T cells, or PBMCs. The repertoires were released in a freely available public database meant as a resource for research on the immune response to SARS-CoV-2. Sample metadata almost always included a de-identified subject ID, COVID-19 status, age in years and sex. Samples came from the ongoing ImmuneRACE study (first 160 participants) plus 1,254 subjects from 6 global collaborators. Where available, HLA class I and class II types were obtained from metadata supplied by the sample provider rather than from assay-based typing.

What the research found in general, with its limitations: The quantity of clinical and demographic metadata differed by source and by participant and was supplied without curation.

TCRbeta CDR3 regions were amplified from genomic DNA by means of the immunoSEQ Assay, a bias-controlled multiplex PCR. Under the source paper's analysis protocol: Within the assay, amplification of reference gene primers was used to estimate how many nucleated cells each sample contained. Sequence reads were collapsed and filtered to measure the absolute abundance of every unique TCRbeta CDR3 rearrangement. For each sample, productive Simpson clonality was calculated by taking the square root of Simpson's diversity index across productive rearrangements. The immuneACCESS repertoire file appears here via TCRdb, limited to in-frame rearrangements. These files lack a portion of the clones; in checked studies, under half of the deficit traces to unresolved V genes, and the cause of the others is not known. The V and J calls and clone size are taken from that table; D and trimming were inferred from the DNA. Across this sample there are about 160,000 clones, with around 90% seen only once. The ten largest make up 15% to 20% of the sample.

Sequenced input: peripheral blood. The rearrangement joined TRBV12-5 to TRBJ1-2; the D gene lacks a confident call. The receptor comes from a man aged 60-69 years with active or convalescent COVID-19. The CDR3 has the sequence CASGLVPVLGRRYGYTF. The base sequence is TGTGCTAGTGGTTTGGTACCGGTTTTGGGGAGGAGGTATGGCTACACCTTC.